A single sample is the source of the 5 T cell receptor beta chains below, sequenced in a study of OX40 agonist ivuxolimab in advanced cancers. The assay was immunoSEQ multiplex PCR, and TCRdb's table has in-frame clones only and misses some. Of about 48,000 clones in the sample, 89% were seen once. The specimen was CD4+ or CD8+ T cells sorted from blood, collected in a trial of the OX40 agonist ivuxolimab. The receptors were gathered from an adult with an advanced solid tumor such as melanoma, head and neck, liver or kidney cancer.

This chain uses TRBV27 with TRBJ2-2; the D gene is possibly TRBD1 (5 bases). Germline loops: CDR1 MNHEY, CDR2 SMNVEV (reference sequence). V shed 5 bases and J shed 2 bases, with 9 bases lying between them. CDR3 length: 14 amino acids. The CDR3 loop reads CASSLTANTGELFF. CDR3 nucleotide sequence: TGTGCCAGCAGTCTGACAGCCAACACCGGGGAGCTGTTTTTT.

This clone is deemed medium-sized. This chain connects TRBV6-5 to TRBJ2-3; 8 bases fit TRBD2. The CDR3 loop spans 13 amino acids. CDR1 is MNHEY and CDR2 is SVGAGI in the germline V gene. Trimming at V came to 2 bases and at J to 6 bases, leaving 1 base not matched to a gene. The DNA of the CDR3 is TGTGCCAGCAGTTACCGACTAGCGGATACGCAGTATTTT. It is translated as CASSYRLADTQYF.

This clone was seen more than once but under ten times. V usage is TRBV7-6 and J usage is TRBJ1-6; tentative D call: TRBD1 (6 bases). V was cut by 6 bases and J by 5 bases, with 14 bases left in between. CDR1 is SGHVS, CDR2 FNYEAQ, per germline. This CDR3 has 15 residues. The chain's CDR3 is CASRPPGAHNSPLHF. The CDR3 DNA follows: TGTGCCAGCAGACCCCCAGGGGCCCATAATTCACCCCTCCACTTT.

The chain is built from TRBV27 and TRBJ2-7, with 12 bases identical to TRBD1. The CDR3 extends over 14 amino acids. Trimming took 7 bases from V and 4 from J; bases not matched to a gene: 5. Looked up from germline, CDR1 is MNHEY and CDR2 is SMNVEV (reference sequence). The CDR3 coding sequence is TGTGCCAGCATCGGGACAGGGGGCCGATACGAGCAGTACTTC. This sequence encodes CASIGTGGRYEQYF.

The V call is TRBV9, the J call TRBJ2-5; 7 bases line up with TRBD1. Germline CDR1 reads SGDLS; CDR2 reads YYNGEE. V lost 3 bases, J lost 0 bases, and 2 bases stayed unmatched. The CDR3 sequence is 14 residues long. The CDR3 region has the DNA TGTGCCAGCAGCGAGACAGGGCACCAAGAGACCCAGTACTTC. It yields the protein CASSETGHQETQYF.